The 21 T cell receptor beta chains below all came from one sample that was sequenced in a study of naive and memory T cell subsets. Whole-study results and caveats: Possibly reflecting memory cells re-expressing CD45RA, a few larger clonotypes occurred in naive repertoires, especially CD8.

Antigens of these TCRs are unknown. An equimolar mix of two oligonucleotides served as the beta constant-region primer for TRBC1 and TRBC2. Nested alpha and beta constant-region primers with the SP2 primer drove four PCR rounds on ligated cDNA. One entry per CDR3 protein, called by TCRdb with MiXCR from the UMI-ligation and nested PCR reads. This table has around 140,000 distinct CDR3 sequences, under 25% appearing once. Sequenced: naive CD4+ T cells from blood. Source of these receptors: a human donor in good health.

The chain employs TRBV28 and TRBJ2-7; D assignment may be TRBD1 or TRBD2 (5 bases each). The germline V and J ends were trimmed by 4 bases and 3 bases, with 16 bases remaining between them. The germline V gene encodes CDR1 MDHEN and CDR2 SYDVKM. This CDR3 comprises 15 residues. CDR3 residues: CASSSSGTLGYEQYF. The CDR3 DNA follows: TGTGCCAGCAGTTCTTCCGGGACCCTCGGCTACGAGCAGTACTTC. Filled out from reference TRBV28 and TRBJ2-7, the complete variable domain reads DVKVTQSSRYLVKRTGEKVFLECVQDMDHENMFWYRQDPGLGLRLIYFSYDVKMKEKGDIPEGYSVSREKKERFSLILESASTNQTSMYLCASSSSGTLGYEQYFGPGTRLTVT.

In its sample, this clonotype was seen a few times. The chain is built from TRBV5-1 and TRBJ2-1; no reliable D call. Trimming removed 4 bases from V and 5 bases from J, with 7 bases in between. Germline V lookup: CDR1 SGHRS, CDR2 YFSETQ. The CDR3 is 12 residues long. The DNA of the CDR3 is TGCGCCAGCAGCGACCTCGACAATGAGCAGTTCTTC. Residues: CASSDLDNEQFF.

A few counts support this clonotype. The CDR3 reads CASSEYRGSRAFF. The CDR3 DNA is TGTGCCAGCAGTGAATATAGGGGATCGCGGGCTTTCTTT. The J gene is TRBJ1-1, the V gene TRBV25-1, with D possibly being TRBD1 (5 bases). Germline CDR1 is MGHDK and CDR2 is SYGVNS. The CDR3 loop spans 13 amino acids. Deletions cut 0 bases from V and 11 bases from J, with 13 bases between.

The chain links TRBV3-1 to TRBJ2-3; D gene unclear. V was shortened by 1 base and J by 2 bases, with 7 bases between the two germline ends. This CDR3 contains 14 residues. The germline V gene has CDR1 LGHDT and CDR2 YNNKEL (reference sequence). The DNA of the CDR3 is TGTGCCAGCAGCCAAGGAGCTTACACAGATACGCAGTATTTT. Protein product: CASSQGAYTDTQYF.

In this sample, this clonotype turned up a few times. The chain has TRBV28 and TRBJ2-4, with a tentative D call TRBD2 (6 bases). The CDR3 contains 14 residues. Germline V CDR1 and CDR2: MDHEN, SYDVKM. Trimming cost V 3 bases and J 9 bases, with 15 bases left between them. CDR3 in amino acids: CASSFVRQGGIQYF. In nucleotides, the CDR3 is TGTGCCAGCAGTTTTGTCCGCCAGGGAGGCATTCAGTACTTC.

This clonotype came up a few times. The chain uses TRBV29-1 and TRBJ1-2; no clear D gene. The CDR3 totals 12 residues. The V gene's germline CDR1 is SQVTM and CDR2 ANQGSEA. The germline V and J ends were trimmed by 1 base and 6 bases, with 9 bases remaining between them. The CDR3 is CSVEVGRNGYTF. CDR3 DNA: TGCAGCGTTGAAGTAGGGCGGAATGGCTACACCTTC.

This clonotype was detected many times. The chain combines TRBV28 with TRBJ2-7; no reliable D call. Trimming removed 4 bases from V and 2 bases from J, with 6 bases in between. The length of the CDR3 is 12 residues. Germline CDR1 is MDHEN and CDR2 is SYDVKM. The CDR3 DNA sequence: TGTGCCAGCAGTTCAAGAACCTACGAGCAGTACTTC. Protein product: CASSSRTYEQYF.

This clonotype was recorded once. The chain employs TRBV27 and TRBJ2-2; D possibly corresponds to TRBD1 (6 bases). CDR1 MNHEY and CDR2 SMNVEV come from the germline V gene (reference sequence). This CDR3 contains 15 residues. V was shortened by 6 bases and J by 0 bases, with 11 bases between the two germline ends. In DNA form, the CDR3 reads TGTGCCAGCAGCGGACAGAGGACGAACACCGGGGAGCTGTTTTTT. Translating gives CASSGQRTNTGELFF.

This clonotype occurred many times. CDR3 DNA sequence: TGTGCCAGCAGGGAAGGGGGGGCTATACCCTACAATGAGCAGTTCTTC. Translated: CASREGGAIPYNEQFF. The V call is TRBV28, the J call TRBJ2-1; TRBD2 is a possible D gene (7 bases). V gave up 6 bases and J gave up 2 bases, with 17 bases separating them. This CDR3 is built from 16 residues. CDR1 is MDHEN, CDR2 SYDVKM, per germline.

This clonotype was seen a handful of times. This sequence joins TRBV12-3 or TRBV12-4 and TRBJ2-2; D is unclear. The V end was cut by 5 bases, the J end by 6 bases, with 13 bases between. The CDR3 totals 14 residues. In nucleotides, the CDR3 is TGTGCCAGCAGTCCTGGGCTAGTGGCCGGGGAGCTGTTTTTT. The encoded protein is CASSPGLVAGELFF.

In this sample, this clonotype turned up once. The chain combines TRBV7-2 with TRBJ2-3, with 9 bases fitting TRBD2. J was trimmed by 4 bases and V by 2 bases; bases with no gene match: 7. Per the germline V gene, CDR1 is SGHTA and CDR2 is FQGNSA. CDR3 length: 16 amino acids. In DNA, the CDR3 is TGTGCCAGCAGCTTAATGGCGGGAGGGAAGGCAGATACGCAGTATTTT. Translated, it gives CASSLMAGGKADTQYF. Full variable domain (rest looked up from reference TRBV7-2 and TRBJ2-3): GAGVSQSPSNKVTEKGKDVELRCDPISGHTALYWYRQSLGQGLEFLIYFQGNSAPDKSGLPSDRFSAERTGGSVSTLTIQRTQQEDSAVYLCASSLMAGGKADTQYFGPGTRLTVL.

This clonotype was seen a handful of times. The gene calls are TRBV6-2 or TRBV6-3 and TRBJ2-2; 9 bases fit TRBD2. J lost 5 bases, V lost 2 bases, and 9 bases had no gene match. The CDR3 totals 17 residues. In germline, CDR1 is MNHEY, CDR2 SVGEGT. The CDR3 sequence is CASSYLAAGGGTGELFF. The CDR3 DNA reads as TGTGCCAGCAGTTACCTCGCAGCGGGAGGTGGAACCGGGGAGCTGTTTTTT.

At least ten counts were recorded for this clonotype. V is TRBV5-4 and J is TRBJ2-1; no clear D gene. Trimming cost V 0 bases and J 10 bases, with 8 bases left between them. The CDR3 covers 12 residues. The germline CDR1 and CDR2 sequences are SGHNT and YYREEE (reference sequence). The CDR3 loop is CASSLGFGEQFF. The CDR3 DNA reads as TGTGCCAGCAGCTTGGGGTTTGGGGAGCAGTTCTTC. Complete variable domain (other parts from reference TRBV5-4 and TRBJ2-1): ETGVTQSPTHLIKTRGQQVTLRCSSQSGHNTVSWYQQALGQGPQFIFQYYREEENGRGNFPPRFSGLQFPNYSSELNVNALELDDSALYLCASSLGFGEQFFGPGTRLTVL.

This clonotype was counted a few times. This chain connects TRBV28 to TRBJ1-1; maybe TRBD1 (5 bases). The V and J ends lost 4 bases and 3 bases respectively, with 12 bases between them. The length of the CDR3 is 14 residues. Germline loops: CDR1 MDHEN, CDR2 SYDVKM. The DNA for the CDR3 is TGTGCCAGCAGTTGGGGCCCGACCGACACTGAAGCTTTCTTT. Its translation: CASSWGPTDTEAFF.

The chain is built from TRBV12-3 or TRBV12-4 and TRBJ2-6; possibly TRBD1 for D (6 bases). The CDR3 extends over 16 amino acids. V lost 1 base to trimming and J lost 2 bases, with 9 bases between them. The CDR3 loop reads CASSLGAGAGANVLTF. CDR3 nucleotide sequence: TGTGCCAGCAGTTTAGGCGCAGGGGCTGGGGCCAACGTCCTGACTTTC.

This clonotype has a handful of counts. The chain employs TRBV13 and TRBJ2-4; D remains unclear. CDR1 is PRHDT, CDR2 FYEKMQ, per germline (reference sequence). With 3 bases removed from V and 2 bases from J, the gap between germline ends came to 17 bases. This CDR3 is 17 amino acids long. The CDR3 is CASSLGPPSRPKNIQYF. CDR3 DNA: TGTGCCAGCAGCTTGGGCCCCCCCAGCCGGCCCAAAAACATTCAGTACTTC.

This clonotype was picked up one time. V usage is TRBV29-1 and J usage is TRBJ2-3, with D possibly matching TRBD1 (5 bases). The CDR3 is made up of 13 amino acids. Looked up from germline, CDR1 is SQVTM and CDR2 is ANQGSEA. V was trimmed by 1 base and J by 4 bases, leaving 9 bases between them. CDR3 sequence reads: CSVEGGIADTQYF. The CDR3 region has the DNA TGCAGCGTTGAAGGGGGCATTGCAGATACGCAGTATTTT.

This clonotype has only one observation. The CDR3 reads CSVERGGYYGYTF. DNA for the CDR3: TGCAGCGTTGAGAGGGGGGGCTACTATGGCTACACCTTC. The chain is built from TRBV29-1 and TRBJ1-2; possible D gene TRBD1, 6 bases. The germline V gene encodes CDR1 SQVTM and CDR2 ANQGSEA. V was cut by 3 bases and J by 3 bases, with 11 bases left in between. This CDR3 is 13 amino acids long.

This chain links TRBV7-8 with TRBJ1-5; weak D call: TRBD1 (5 bases). Germline loops: CDR1 SGHVS, CDR2 FQNEAQ. Trimming took 5 bases from V and 0 from J, leaving 8 bases between them. The CDR3 runs to 14 residues. The CDR3 nucleotides read TGTGCCAGCAGCCCAGGGATTAGCAATCAGCCCCAGCATTTT. Its translation: CASSPGISNQPQHF.

This clonotype was detected a few times. The V gene is TRBV20-1, the J gene TRBJ2-1, with 13 nucleotides matching TRBD2. Germline CDR1 and CDR2: DFQATT and SNEGSKA (reference sequence). The CDR3 has 14 amino acids. With V trimmed by 6 bases and J by 4 bases, 3 bases remained unmatched. CDR3 nucleotide sequence: TGCAGTGCAACTAGCGGGAGGGCATACAATGAGCAGTTCTTC. It encodes CSATSGRAYNEQFF.

In its sample, this clonotype was seen many times. The V and J genes are TRBV6-5 and TRBJ2-7; TRBD2 matches 7 bases. Germline V gene sequence: CDR1 MNHEY, CDR2 SVGAGI. CDR3 length equals 16 residues. The V segment lost 0 bases and the J segment 4 bases; nucleotides outside the gene matches: 9. CDR3 in DNA: TGTGCCAGCAGTTACTCGTGGAGCGGGACTTCTTACGAGCAGTACTTC. Translating gives CASSYSWSGTSYEQYF.